A single sample is the source of the 2 T cell receptor beta chains below, sequenced in a study of somatic mutations in cytotoxic T cells in rheumatoid arthritis. The method was immunoSEQ multiplex PCR; TCRdb's version includes in-frame clones alone and lacks a portion of them. The repertoire includes some 12,000 clones, about four fifths of them detected once, and approximately 14% sits in the top ten. Sequencing used CD8+ T cells sorted from blood. Source of these receptors: a woman aged 60 to 75 in good health.

This chain connects TRBV27 to TRBJ2-2, with D possibly TRBD2 on 6 matching bases. The CDR3 loop spans 16 amino acids. Trimming pared 2 bases from V and 0 bases from J, leaving 10 bases between. Germline V gene sequence: CDR1 MNHEY, CDR2 SMNVEV (reference sequence). CDR3 amino acids: CASSLMWGANTGELFF. The CDR3, as DNA: TGTGCCAGCAGTTTAATGTGGGGGGCGAACACCGGGGAGCTGTTTTTT.

V usage is TRBV7-6 and J usage is TRBJ1-5; 8 bases map to TRBD1. Unmatched junction bases numbered 5, after V lost 5 bases and J lost 2 bases. Germline V gene sequence: CDR1 SGHVS, CDR2 FNYEAQ. This CDR3 contains 15 residues. Here the CDR3 reads CASSIGQGGNQPQHF. CDR3 bases: TGTGCCAGCAGCATCGGACAGGGTGGCAATCAGCCCCAGCATTTT.